This passage covers 31 T cell receptor beta chains from one sample sequenced in a study of molecular identifiers for immune sequencing clone quantification. MiXCR, applied by TCRdb to the PCR reads, yields one record per CDR3 protein. Among some 59,000 distinct CDR3 sequences listed, 25% were seen once. Sequenced: naive CD8+ T cells from blood, with Jurkat cell RNA spiked in. As for subset: FACS-sorted CD8+CD4-CCR7+CD45RA+ naive T cells. These receptors all come from a human donor in good health. Some libraries in this study had Jurkat cell RNA spiked in.

The table lists this clonotype with many counts. This chain uses TRBV12-3 or TRBV12-4 with TRBJ2-5; D possibly uses TRBD1 or TRBD2 (5 bases each). V was cut by 1 base and J by 2 bases, with 14 bases left in between. The CDR3 is made up of 16 amino acids. CDR3 protein: CASSLVGVVPQETQYF. The CDR3 region has the DNA TGTGCCAGCAGTTTAGTGGGGGTAGTACCTCAAGAGACCCAGTACTTC.

This clonotype is medium-sized. The rearrangement uses TRBV6-5 and TRBJ2-3; TRBD2 agrees at 8 bases. Germline assignment: CDR1 MNHEY and CDR2 SVGAGI. The CDR3 covers 16 residues. With 4 bases clipped from V and 4 bases from J, the junction kept 10 bases outside the gene matches. The CDR3 region is CASSLRPGLGSDTQYF. CDR3 sequence (DNA): TGTGCCAGCAGTTTACGACCGGGACTAGGATCAGATACGCAGTATTTT.

This clonotype was observed at least ten times. The V gene is TRBV28, the J gene TRBJ2-2; 8 positions agree with TRBD2. Germline assignment: CDR1 MDHEN and CDR2 SYDVKM. The CDR3 is 16 residues long. The ends lost 5 bases at V and 0 bases at J; junction bases unmatched: 5. The CDR3 loop reads CASSPTSGTNTGELFF. The CDR3 DNA reads as TGTGCCAGCAGTCCCACTAGCGGTACGAACACCGGGGAGCTGTTTTTT.

This clonotype occurred many times. The chain links TRBV6-1 to TRBJ2-5; the D gene could be TRBD1 or TRBD2 (6 bases each). Germline assignment: CDR1 MNHNS and CDR2 SASEGT. V lost 2 bases to trimming and J lost 5 bases, with 12 bases between them. This CDR3 is built from 14 residues. Here the CDR3 reads CASSELDSGETQYF. CDR3 nucleotide sequence: TGTGCCAGCAGTGAATTGGACAGCGGGGAGACCCAGTACTTC.

This clonotype came up many times. V and J are TRBV19 and TRBJ2-2, with D perhaps matching TRBD2 (5 bases). Germline values: CDR1 LNHDA, CDR2 SQIVND (reference sequence). The length of the CDR3 is 17 residues. The V gene lost 3 bases and the J gene lost 6 bases, with 20 bases spanning the gap. The CDR3 DNA is TGTGCCAGTAGTATCCCGACCCGGGGTTGGACGTCCGGGGAGCTGTTTTTT. This sequence encodes CASSIPTRGWTSGELFF. The whole variable domain, filled in from reference TRBV19 and TRBJ2-2, reads DGGITQSPKYLFRKEGQNVTLSCEQNLNHDAMYWYRQDPGQGLRLIYYSQIVNDFQKGDIAEGYSVSREKKESFPLTVTSAQKNPTAFYLCASSIPTRGWTSGELFFGEGSRLTVL.

This clonotype was detected a few times. The chain combines TRBV20-1 with TRBJ1-5; unclear D gene. This CDR3 has 11 residues. The V gene lost 4 bases and the J gene lost 9 bases, with 10 bases spanning the gap. CDR1 and CDR2 from the germline V gene are DFQATT and SNEGSKA (reference sequence). The CDR3 nucleotides read TGCAGTGCTATGGGCCGGGGGCCCCAGCATTTT. It encodes CSAMGRGPQHF.

In regard to this clonotype: A much larger clone differs by one base, so this may be a read error. V and J are TRBV6-1 and TRBJ2-7; D call uncertain. V dropped 8 bases and J dropped 3 bases, with 11 bases sitting between them. The CDR3 extends over 12 amino acids. Germline values: CDR1 MNHNS, CDR2 SASEGT. The CDR3 DNA reads as TGTGCCAGCCCCGGCCTTTTCTACGAGCAGTACTTC. It codes for CASPGLFYEQYF.

Concerning this clonotype itself: Given a much more abundant clone one base away, this may be a read error. The rearrangement joins TRBV11-2 to TRBJ2-3, with D unclear. Germline lookup yields CDR1 SGHAT and CDR2 FQNNGV. The CDR3 has 12 amino acids. CDR3 bases: TGTGCCAGCAGCTATCTCACAGATGCGCAGTATTTT. Its translation is CASSYLTDAQYF.

A few counts support this clonotype. Since a much larger clone is just one base distant, this may be a read error. The CDR3 DNA is TGTGCCAGCAGACCAACTAGCGGGAGTCACACAGGTACGCAGTATTTT. Its protein is CASRPTSGSHTGTQYF. The chain joins TRBV7-6 to TRBJ2-3; 11 positions agree with TRBD2. Germline loops: CDR1 SGHVS, CDR2 FNYEAQ. This CDR3 contains 16 residues.

As regards this clonotype: A much more abundant neighbour one base away suggests this may be a read error. V usage is TRBV29-1 and J usage is TRBJ1-5; a possible D gene is TRBD1 (5 bases). Trimming removed 3 bases from V and 3 bases from J, with 6 bases in between. CDR1 SQVTM and CDR2 ANQGSEA come from the germline V gene. The CDR3 has 12 residues. CDR3: CSVEGDNQPQHF. In nucleotides, the CDR3 is TGCAGCGTTGAGGGGGACAATCAGCCCCAGCATTTT.

This clonotype occurred many times. The chain links TRBV20-1 to TRBJ1-6, with a weak D call TRBD1 (5 bases). The CDR3 loop spans 16 amino acids. Germline V gene sequence: CDR1 DFQATT, CDR2 SNEGSKA (reference sequence). Between the trimmed V and J ends, which lost 0 bases and 4 bases, there was a span of 13 bases. The CDR3, as DNA: TGCAGTGCTAGAGATACTGACAGTATTTATAATTCACCCCTCCACTTT. It encodes CSARDTDSIYNSPLHF.

Comments on this clonotype: This may stem from a read error, because a much larger clone lies one nucleotide away. It is likely a read error, because the conserved phenylalanine at the end of the CDR3 is missing. The V call is TRBV28, the J call TRBJ1-2, with TRBD1 as a possible D gene (5 bases). In germline, CDR1 is MDHEN, CDR2 SYDVKM. V lost 6 bases and J 7 bases, leaving 9 bases between the germline ends. This CDR3 region has 11 residues. Here the CDR3 DNA reads TGTGCCAGCAGCTGGGGGACTGGCTACACCCTC. Amino acid sequence: CASSWGTGYTL.

The chain recombines TRBV20-1 with TRBJ2-1; 11 bases match TRBD2. V lost 1 base to trimming and J lost 0 bases; unmatched junction nucleotides: 5. This CDR3 has 17 amino acids. Germline V gene data show CDR1 as DFQATT and CDR2 as SNEGSKA (reference sequence). The CDR3 spells CSARVGLAGNSYNEQFF. The CDR3 DNA follows: TGCAGTGCTAGAGTTGGACTAGCGGGCAACTCCTACAATGAGCAGTTCTTC.

This clonotype was counted only a few times. The V and J genes are TRBV20-1 and TRBJ2-3; D perhaps matches TRBD2 (7 bases). The germline gives CDR1 DFQATT, CDR2 SNEGSKA (reference sequence). The V and J ends lost 7 bases and 2 bases respectively, with 25 bases between them. The CDR3 spans 17 residues. CDR3 nucleotide sequence: TGCAGTGTTAATCGGCCCGAGGGGGGGGGGCACACAGATACGCAGTATTTT. This codes for CSVNRPEGGGHTDTQYF.

There are many counts of this clonotype. This chain uses TRBV5-4 with TRBJ1-1, with a weak D call TRBD1 (6 bases). The V and J ends lost 4 bases and 3 bases respectively, with 25 bases between them. The germline CDR1 and CDR2 sequences are SGHNT and YYREEE (reference sequence). The CDR3 is made up of 18 amino acids. The DNA of the CDR3 is TGTGCCAGCAGCCCCCCAAATACCCCGACAGGTCTGGACACTGAAGCTTTCTTT. It specifies CASSPPNTPTGLDTEAFF.

This clonotype was observed many times. V gene TRBV12-3 or TRBV12-4 combines with J gene TRBJ2-3; unclear D gene. This CDR3 spans 14 amino acids. Trimming pared 1 base from V and 0 bases from J, leaving 5 bases between. In DNA, the CDR3 is TGTGCCAGCAGTTTAGTCGCTAGCACAGATACGCAGTATTTT. It encodes CASSLVASTDTQYF.

For this clonotype: A read error may explain this, as a much larger clone is one base away. This CDR3 is missing its conserved last phenylalanine or tryptophan, likely due to a read error. The genes are TRBV7-9 and TRBJ2-7, with D perhaps matching TRBD2 (6 bases). CDR3 length: 12 amino acids. The V and J ends lost 5 bases and 7 bases respectively, with 12 bases between them. The germline CDR1 and CDR2 sequences are SEHNR and FQNEAQ (reference sequence). CDR3 region: CASSIPGGEQYL. CDR3 in DNA: TGTGCCAGCAGCATTCCTGGGGGGGAGCAGTACTTG.

This clonotype came up a few times. V and J are TRBV6-1 and TRBJ1-1, with TRBD1 as a possible D gene (6 bases). CDR3 length equals 14 residues. Germline V gives CDR1 MNHNS, CDR2 SASEGT. V was shortened by 1 base and J by 8 bases, with 14 bases between the two germline ends. The CDR3 sequence is CASSEGDKLSEAFF. CDR3 sequence (DNA): TGTGCCAGCAGTGAAGGGGACAAGTTGTCGGAAGCTTTCTTT.

This clonotype was recorded at least ten times. The J gene is TRBJ1-1, the V gene TRBV2, with D possibly TRBD1 on 5 matching bases. Looked up from germline, CDR1 is SNHLY and CDR2 is FYNNEI. The ends were cut back, 0 bases at V and 4 bases at J, with 9 bases in the middle. The CDR3 length is 14 residues. In nucleotides, the CDR3 is TGTGCCAGCAGTGAAGCACGTGGGGGCACTGAAGCTTTCTTT. Amino acids: CASSEARGGTEAFF.

This clonotype was detected only a few times. The chain combines TRBV27 with TRBJ2-7; either TRBD1 or TRBD2 may supply D (6 bases each). CDR1 is MNHEY, CDR2 SMNVEV, per germline (reference sequence). Trimming took off 5 bases at V and 4 bases at J, with 15 bases between the two ends. The CDR3 is 14 residues long. The CDR3 region is CASSLTGAEYEQYF. CDR3 in DNA: TGTGCCAGCAGTCTCACGGGGGCGGAATACGAGCAGTACTTC.

About this clonotype itself: A much larger clone lies one base from this, so it may be a read error. The gene calls are TRBV4-1 and TRBJ1-5; D gene ambiguous. Germline assignment: CDR1 MGHRA and CDR2 YSYEKL. The CDR3 sequence is 15 residues long. CDR3 sequence: CASSQETISNQPPHF. The CDR3, as DNA: TGCGCCAGCAGCCAAGAAACGATTAGCAATCAGCCCCCGCATTTT.

At least ten counts were recorded for this clonotype. The genes are TRBV11-2 and TRBJ2-7; 7 bases map to TRBD1. The CDR3 consists of 14 residues. V lost 5 bases and J lost 3; bases outside the gene matches: 7. CDR1 and CDR2 (germline): SGHAT, FQNNGV. The CDR3 spells CASSQPGQNYEQYF. CDR3 sequence (DNA): TGTGCCAGCAGCCAACCGGGACAGAACTACGAGCAGTACTTC.

The table lists this clonotype with a count of one. A read error may be the cause here, since a much bigger clone is one base away. V and J are TRBV30 and TRBJ2-3; D could derive from TRBD1 or TRBD2 (5 bases each). Trimming stripped 7 bases from V and 8 bases from J, with 16 bases between. This CDR3 is 12 amino acids long. Germline V gene data show CDR1 as GTSNPN and CDR2 as SVGIG (reference sequence). The CDR3 sequence: CALSASGPTQYF. As DNA, the CDR3 is TGTGCCTTATCAGCTTCGGGGCCTACGCAGTATTTT.

In its sample, this clonotype was seen many times. V is TRBV20-1 and J is TRBJ2-2; D is unresolved. The CDR3 runs to 12 residues. CDR1 and CDR2 from the germline V gene are DFQATT and SNEGSKA (reference sequence). The ends were cut back, 3 bases at V and 6 bases at J, with 8 bases in the middle. DNA of the CDR3: TGCAGTGCTAGTGTTTGGGCCGGGGAGCTGTTTTTT. Translation: CSASVWAGELFF.

The chain combines TRBV10-3 with TRBJ1-1; TRBD1 is a possible D gene (6 bases). CDR3 length: 12 residues. CDR1 is ENHRY, CDR2 SYGVKD, per germline. The V gene lost 5 bases and the J gene lost 8 bases, with 12 bases spanning the gap. This chain's CDR3 is CAISRGGREAFF. The CDR3 DNA follows: TGTGCCATCAGTAGGGGGGGCAGAGAAGCTTTCTTT.

This clonotype has at least ten counts. The chain carries TRBV12-5 and TRBJ2-2, with D uncertain. V dropped 0 bases and J dropped 8 bases, with 4 bases sitting between them. This CDR3 spans 12 amino acids. CDR1 is LGHNT and CDR2 is FRNRAP in the germline V gene. The CDR3 loop is CASGLVSGELFF. The CDR3 bases are TGTGCTAGTGGTTTGGTCTCTGGGGAGCTGTTTTTT.

This clonotype was picked up many times. The rearrangement joins TRBV6-5 to TRBJ2-2, with 7 bases fitting TRBD2. Per the germline V gene, CDR1 is MNHEY and CDR2 is SVGAGI. After removal of 2 bases from V and 6 bases from J, the junction contained 3 bases not matched to a gene. This CDR3 has 14 residues. The CDR3 spells CASSYGEGAGELFF. CDR3 nucleotides: TGTGCCAGCAGTTACGGGGAGGGCGCCGGGGAGCTGTTTTTT.

In this sample, this clonotype turned up a few times. This could be a read error, since a much larger clone is one nucleotide away. CDR3 sequence: CASGPRHDNQPQHF. CDR3 bases: TGTGCCAGCGGCCCCCGACACGACAATCAGCCCCAGCATTTT. The J gene is TRBJ1-5, the V gene TRBV7-8; D ambiguous. Germline-derived CDR1 and CDR2 are SGHVS and FQNEAQ. The CDR3 sequence is 14 residues long. Trimming left V 8 bases short and J 3 bases short, with 14 bases between.

Many counts were recorded for this clonotype. The genes are TRBV14 and TRBJ2-7; perhaps TRBD2 as D (6 bases). From germline, CDR1 is SGHDN and CDR2 FVKESK. The CDR3 is made up of 12 amino acids. Trimming took 4 bases from V and 6 from J, leaving 10 bases between them. Here the CDR3 reads CASSPGGSEQYF. CDR3 DNA: TGTGCCAGCAGCCCAGGAGGGAGCGAGCAGTACTTC. Full variable domain (outside the CDR3, taken from reference TRBV14 and TRBJ2-7): EAGVTQFPSHSVIEKGQTVTLRCDPISGHDNLYWYRRVMGKEIKFLLHFVKESKQDESGMPNNRFLAERTGGTYSTLKVQPAELEDSGVYFCASSPGGSEQYFGPGTRLTVT.

In this sample, this clonotype turned up many times. The rearrangement joins TRBV7-2 to TRBJ2-1; D perhaps matches TRBD1 (5 bases). Germline CDR1 and CDR2: SGHTA and FQGNSA. This CDR3 has 13 amino acids. V dropped 3 bases and J dropped 7 bases, with 10 bases sitting between them. In DNA form, the CDR3 reads TGTGCCAGCAGCTTTCCGGCAGGGAATGAGCAGTTCTTC. Translating it yields CASSFPAGNEQFF.

As for this clonotype: This may be a read error, as it is one base from a much larger clone. The rearrangement joins TRBV13 to TRBJ2-5; D unclear. Trimming removed 3 bases from V and 5 bases from J, with 10 bases in between. The CDR3 loop spans 13 amino acids. The germline V gene has CDR1 PRHDT and CDR2 FYEKMQ (reference sequence). In DNA, the CDR3 is TGTGCCAGCAGCTTCGGACCGCGGGAGACCCAGTACTTC. Its protein is CASSFGPRETQYF.